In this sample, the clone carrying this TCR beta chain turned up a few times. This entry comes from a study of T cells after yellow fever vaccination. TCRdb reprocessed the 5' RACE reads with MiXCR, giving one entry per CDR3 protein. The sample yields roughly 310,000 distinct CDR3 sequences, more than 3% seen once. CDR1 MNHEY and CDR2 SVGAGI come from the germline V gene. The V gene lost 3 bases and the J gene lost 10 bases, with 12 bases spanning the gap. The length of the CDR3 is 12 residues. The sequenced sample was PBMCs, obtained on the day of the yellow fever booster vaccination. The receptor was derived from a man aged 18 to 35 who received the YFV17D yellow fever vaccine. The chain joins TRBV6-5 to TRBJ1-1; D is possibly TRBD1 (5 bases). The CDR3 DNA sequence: TGTGCCAGCAGTTATATTTCAGGGAGAGCTTTCTTT. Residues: CASSYISGRAFF.